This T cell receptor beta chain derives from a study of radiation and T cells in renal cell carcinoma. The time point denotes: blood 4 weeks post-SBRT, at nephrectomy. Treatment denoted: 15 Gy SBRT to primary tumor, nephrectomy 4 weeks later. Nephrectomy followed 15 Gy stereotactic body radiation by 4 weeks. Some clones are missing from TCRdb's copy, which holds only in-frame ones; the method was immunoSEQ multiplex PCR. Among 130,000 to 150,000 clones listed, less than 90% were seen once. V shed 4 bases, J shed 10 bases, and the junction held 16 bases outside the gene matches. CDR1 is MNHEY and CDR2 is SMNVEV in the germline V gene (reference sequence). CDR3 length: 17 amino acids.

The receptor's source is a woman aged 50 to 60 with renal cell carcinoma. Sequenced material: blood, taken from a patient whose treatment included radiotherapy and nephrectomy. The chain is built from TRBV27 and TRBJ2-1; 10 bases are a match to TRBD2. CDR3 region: CASSSPGERGGLGEQFF. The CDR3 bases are TGTGCCAGCAGTTCCCCCGGGGAGCGGGGGGGCCTTGGGGAGCAGTTCTTC.